A selection of T cell receptor beta chains follows, all from one sample in a study of T cell responses to AZD1222 COVID-19 vaccine. Clones were sequenced by immunoSEQ multiplex PCR, and TCRdb holds only the in-frame ones, with some missing. The repertoire includes some 200,000 clones, around nine tenths of them detected once, and about 24% sits in the top ten. The material was peripheral blood, obtained 28 days after the second AZD1222 dose. The receptors were gathered from an adult who received the AZD1222 COVID-19 vaccine. The CDR3 runs from the conserved cysteine through the conserved F or W. D genes are given only for firm matches. Size is omitted from some rows. Given values are once, few, many or a class for expanded clones.

>TRBJ1-6|.|.|TRBV11-2
CASSPYGYRNSPLHF
TGTGCCAGCAGCCCATATGGTTACCGGAATTCACCCCTCCACTTT
>TRBJ1-1|TRBD1|.|TRBV4-3
CASSQRTRDRVGKTEAFF
TGCGCCAGCAGCCAACGAACTCGGGACAGGGTGGGAAAAACTGAAGCTTTCTTT
>TRBJ2-1|.|.|TRBV7-3
CASSLDRPNYNEQFF
TGTGCCAGCAGCTTAGACCGACCCAACTACAATGAGCAGTTCTTC
>TRBJ1-5|.|.|TRBV6-5
CASRDFEQPQHF
TGTGCCAGCAGAGATTTTGAGCAGCCCCAGCATTTT
>TRBJ2-3|.|.|TRBV7-2
CASSLRQVRGDTQYF
TGTGCCAGCAGCCTGCGACAGGTGCGGGGGGATACGCAGTATTTT
>TRBJ2-1|.|.|TRBV27
CASSLGPPAGYEQFF
TGTGCCAGCAGTCTCGGTCCCCCGGCCGGGTATGAGCAGTTCTTC
>TRBJ2-7|.|.|TRBV27
CASSLSDNYEQYF
TGTGCCAGCAGTTTATCGGACAACTACGAGCAGTACTTC
>TRBJ2-1|TRBD2|.|TRBV5-1
CASSLGGTSWLAADNEQFF
TGCGCCAGCAGCTTGGGGGGGACGTCCTGGCTAGCGGCTGACAATGAGCAGTTCTTC
>TRBJ2-4|TRBD2|.|TRBV7-2
CASSSGGLAGSKNIQYF
TGTGCCAGCAGCTCGGGGGGACTAGCGGGATCCAAAAACATTCAGTACTTC
>TRBJ2-2|TRBD2|.|TRBV12-5
CASAQIGLAGRTGELFF
TGTGCTAGTGCCCAAATAGGACTAGCGGGACGAACCGGGGAGCTGTTTTTT
>TRBJ2-1|TRBD2|.|TRBV7-2
CASSFLQREVNEQFF
TGTGCCAGCAGCTTTCTCCAGCGGGAAGTCAATGAGCAGTTCTTC
>TRBJ2-7|TRBD1|.|TRBV5-6
CASSRSTGLFYEQYF
TGTGCCAGCAGCCGTTCGACAGGGCTTTTCTACGAGCAGTACTTC
>TRBJ1-6|.|.|TRBV28
CASSSIRGSYSPLHF
TGTGCCAGCAGCTCTATCAGGGGCTCATATTCACCCCTCCACTTT
>TRBJ2-3|TRBD2|.|TRBV7-3
CASSLSPTSSTDTQYF
TGTGCCAGCAGCTTAAGTCCGACTAGCTCCACAGATACGCAGTATTTT
>TRBJ2-4|.|.|TRBV21-1
CASSSRSRNIQYF
TGTGCCAGCAGCTCCCGGTCCCGCAACATTCAGTACTTC
>TRBJ1-6|.|.|TRBV9
CASSGWGNYNSPLHF
TGTGCCAGCAGCGGTTGGGGGAATTATAATTCACCCCTCCACTTT
>TRBJ2-7|.|.|TRBV5-1
CASSLYDSREQYF
TGCGCCAGCAGCTTGTATGACTCCCGCGAGCAGTACTTC
>TRBJ2-5|.|.|TRBV18
CASSPPTGRQQETQYF
TGTGCCAGCTCACCACCCACCGGTAGACAGCAAGAGACCCAGTACTTC
>TRBJ2-7|.|.|TRBV7-6
CASSFRVGDEQYF
TGTGCCAGCAGCTTCCGGGTTGGAGACGAGCAGTACTTC
>TRBJ2-5|TRBD1|.|TRBV25-1
CASSLPTGPETQYF
TGTGCCAGCAGCCTACCGACAGGGCCAGAGACCCAGTACTTC
>TRBJ2-7|.|.|TRBV4-1
CASSQELRSSYEQYF
TGCGCCAGCAGCCAAGAATTGAGGAGCTCCTACGAGCAGTACTTC
>TRBJ2-2|TRBD2|.|TRBV30
CAWNLLAAANTGELFF
TGTGCCTGGAACCTACTAGCGGCCGCGAACACCGGGGAGCTGTTTTTT
>TRBJ2-2|.|.|TRBV7-2
CASSLTPSTGELFF
TGTGCCAGCAGCTTAACACCTTCCACCGGGGAGCTGTTTTTT
>TRBJ2-7|TRBD2|.|TRBV19
CASSTLGGGMNEQYF
TGTGCCAGTAGTACCCTCGGGGGGGGGATGAACGAGCAGTACTTC
>TRBJ1-2|.|.|TRBV23-1
CASSQSPGPTILYTNYGYTF
TGCGCCAGCAGTCAATCCCCCGGACCGACGATCCTATATACTAACTATGGCTACACCTTC
>TRBJ2-5|TRBD1|.|TRBV27
CASSLSRGPKEETQYF
TGTGCCAGCAGTTTATCGAGGGGGCCTAAGGAAGAGACCCAGTACTTC
>TRBJ1-5|.|.|TRBV6-2/TRBV6-3
CASSDTSLNQPQHF
TGTGCCAGCAGTGACACGTCCCTCAATCAGCCCCAGCATTTT
>TRBJ1-5|TRBD1|.|TRBV30
CAWGGQGADQPQHF
TGTGCCTGGGGGGGACAGGGGGCTGATCAGCCCCAGCATTTT
>TRBJ2-6|.|.|TRBV9
CASSPRSGANVLTF
TGTGCCAGCAGCCCCCGGTCTGGGGCCAACGTCCTGACTTTC
>TRBJ1-6|TRBD1|.|TRBV7-2
CASSAAPGQALERLHF
TGTGCCAGCAGTGCTGCCCCGGGACAGGCCTTAGAAAGGCTCCACTTT
>TRBJ2-7|.|.|TRBV18
CASSPGGYEQYF
TGTGCCAGCTCACCCGGGGGATACGAGCAGTACTTC
>TRBJ1-1|.|once|TRBV7-9
CASSLVGGRTEAFF
TGTGCCAGCAGCTTAGTAGGGGGACGAACTGAAGCTTTCTTT
>TRBJ2-3|TRBD1|once|TRBV24-1
CATSDFPQGADFTDTQYF
TGTGCCACCAGTGATTTTCCACAGGGGGCGGATTTCACAGATACGCAGTATTTT
>TRBJ2-6|.|.|TRBV28
CASRPWRSSSGANVLTF
TGTGCCAGCAGACCTTGGCGGAGTAGCTCTGGGGCCAACGTCCTGACTTTC
>TRBJ2-2|TRBD2|few|TRBV19
CASSGSAGGPSTGELFF
TGTGCCAGTAGTGGGTCGGCGGGAGGCCCGAGCACCGGGGAGCTGTTTTTT
>TRBJ2-7|.|.|TRBV5-1
CASSLGERSSYEQYF
TGCGCCAGCAGCTTAGGAGAGAGGTCCTCCTACGAGCAGTACTTC
>TRBJ1-4|.|.|TRBV28
CASSLGRLMFF
TGTGCCAGCAGCCTAGGACGGCTTATGTTTTTT
>TRBJ1-2|.|once|TRBV10-1
CASSDKDGYTF
TGCGCCAGCAGTGACAAGGACGGCTACACCTTC
>TRBJ1-1|.|once|TRBV5-1
CASKLTPDRYTEAFF
TGCGCCAGCAAACTTACGCCGGACCGATACACTGAAGCTTTCTTT
>TRBJ2-5|.|.|TRBV11-2
CASSSSQGTQYF
TGTGCCAGCAGCAGTTCCCAAGGGACCCAGTACTTC
>TRBJ2-2|TRBD1|.|TRBV7-3
CASSLGTVAGELFF
TGTGCCAGCAGCTTAGGGACAGTTGCCGGGGAGCTGTTTTTT
>TRBJ2-2|.|.|TRBV30
CAWRPGAQNTGELFF
TGTGCCTGGAGACCAGGGGCCCAGAACACCGGGGAGCTGTTTTTT
>TRBJ2-7|TRBD2|.|TRBV3-1/TRBV3-2
CASSQASGSKQYF
TGTGCCAGCAGCCAAGCTAGCGGGAGTAAGCAGTACTTC
>TRBJ2-1|.|.|TRBV5-1
CASSLGASSGPVDEQFF
TGCGCCAGCAGCTTGGGGGCCTCGAGCGGGCCGGTCGATGAGCAGTTCTTC
>TRBJ1-5|TRBD1|few|TRBV5-6
CASSLSGRGINQPQHF
TGTGCCAGCAGCTTATCAGGCAGGGGGATCAATCAGCCCCAGCATTTT
>TRBJ2-3|.|.|TRBV19
CASTSEGDTQYF
TGTGCCAGTACCTCAGAGGGTGATACGCAGTATTTT
>TRBJ2-1|TRBD2|.|TRBV27
CASSLRGLGSYNEQFF
TGTGCCAGCAGTTTAAGGGGACTAGGCTCCTACAATGAGCAGTTCTTC
>TRBJ2-7|TRBD2|once|TRBV7-2
CASSIGVGSGLPYEQYF
TGTGCCAGCAGCATAGGGGTTGGTAGCGGGCTTCCCTACGAGCAGTACTTC
>TRBJ2-3|.|.|TRBV5-1
CASSLLLGDTQYF
TGCGCCAGCAGCTTGCTACTTGGAGATACGCAGTATTTT
>TRBJ2-5|TRBD1|once|TRBV5-8
CASSAGTGKETQYF
TGTGCCAGCAGCGCAGGGACAGGAAAAGAGACCCAGTACTTC
>TRBJ2-1|.|.|TRBV9
CASSLEVISYNEQFF
TGTGCCAGCAGCCTCGAGGTGATCTCCTACAATGAGCAGTTCTTC
>TRBJ2-1|TRBD2|.|TRBV5-8
CASRKTSNFEQFF
TGTGCCAGCAGAAAGACTAGCAATTTTGAGCAGTTCTTC
>TRBJ2-2|.|.|TRBV30
CAWRTSSNTGELFF
TGTGCCTGGAGGACTAGTTCGAACACCGGGGAGCTGTTTTTT
>TRBJ2-1|TRBD2|.|TRBV24-1
CATSIAGALSNEQFF
TGTGCCACCTCGATAGCGGGAGCCCTAAGCAATGAGCAGTTCTTC